These 5 T cell receptor beta chains share one sample of origin, sequenced in a study of shared clonotypes between healthy human individuals. Terminally differentiated effector memory CD45RA+ cells were left out of the naive CD8 fraction, which was CD45RO-negative and positively selected for CCR7. This table comes from immunoSEQ multiplex PCR, and its TCRdb copy is limited to in-frame clones, with some not included. There are fewer than 1 million clones in the sample; just over 95% occur only once, and around 0.21% lies in the top ten. The specimen was naive CD8+ T cells sorted from blood. These receptors originate from a man aged 25 to 45 in good health.

The chain is built from TRBV27 and TRBJ2-3; TRBD2 agrees at 10 bases. V gave up 6 bases and J gave up 3 bases; unmatched junction bases: 6. There are 15 residues in the CDR3. Germline-derived CDR1 and CDR2 are MNHEY and SMNVEV (reference sequence). The CDR3 sequence: CASRQAGGGTDTQYF. CDR3 DNA: TGTGCCAGCAGGCAAGCGGGAGGGGGAACAGATACGCAGTATTTT.

CDR3 amino acids: CASSPASGSTGELFF. The CDR3 DNA reads as TGTGCCAGCAGCCCCGCGAGTGGCAGCACCGGGGAGCTGTTTTTT. The J gene is TRBJ2-2, the V gene TRBV13, with D unresolved. The CDR3 is 15 residues long. V was shortened by 5 bases and J by 4 bases, with 14 bases between the two germline ends. The germline CDR1 and CDR2 sequences are PRHDT and FYEKMQ (reference sequence).

The V and J genes are TRBV5-1 and TRBJ1-2, with 7 positions matching TRBD1. This CDR3 is built from 13 residues. Unmatched junction bases numbered 7, after V lost 4 bases and J lost 7 bases. CDR1 and CDR2 (germline): SGHRS, YFSETQ. The CDR3 reads CASSPGQAAGYTF. The CDR3 coding sequence is TGCGCCAGCAGCCCTGGACAGGCGGCTGGCTACACCTTC.

The CDR3 loop reads CATRDSGLTYNEQFF. The CDR3 DNA reads as TGTGCCACCAGGGATAGCGGGTTGACCTACAATGAGCAGTTCTTC. The J gene is TRBJ2-1, the V gene TRBV15, with 7 nucleotides matching TRBD2. Looked up from germline, CDR1 is LNHNV and CDR2 is YYDKDF (reference sequence). The ends lost 6 bases at V and 2 bases at J; junction bases unmatched: 7. The CDR3 spans 15 residues.

The chain is built from TRBV11-3 and TRBJ2-1; 8 positions agree with TRBD2. Losses at the gene ends were 0 bases for V and 1 base for J; bases not matched to a gene: 5. Germline-derived CDR1 and CDR2 are SGHNT and YENEEA. This CDR3 region has 17 residues. This CDR3 reads CASSLDSGGPSYNEQFF. Written as DNA, the CDR3 is TGTGCCAGCAGCTTAGATTCGGGAGGGCCATCCTACAATGAGCAGTTCTTC.